A single sample gave rise to the 32 T cell receptor beta chains below, sequenced in a study of cytomegalovirus exposure and HLA in healthy donors (TCRdb year 2017). The method was the immunoSEQ multiplex PCR assay. The multiplex PCR relied on a mix of 60 forward primers for TCR Vbeta segments and 13 reverse primers for TCR Jbeta segments. As stored in TCRdb, this immuneACCESS dataset retains in-frame rearrangements with V and J assigned. A fraction of the clones does not appear; measured against another copy, unresolved V genes explain less than half of the discrepancy, and the remainder lacks a known reason. For this sample there are about 160,000 clones; approximately 79% appear just once. The ten largest clones add up to approximately 6% of the sample. The sequenced sample was PBMCs. The receptors originated from a man in his forties or fifties in good health and CMV-seropositive.

The chain carries TRBV6-1 and TRBJ2-7, with a weak D call TRBD2 (6 bases). Per the germline V gene, CDR1 is MNHNS and CDR2 is SASEGT. Deletions cut 6 bases from V and 3 bases from J, with 15 bases between. The CDR3 is 14 residues long. The CDR3 region has the DNA TGTGCCAGCAGGGGAGGACACACAAACTACGAGCAGTACTTC. This sequence encodes CASRGGHTNYEQYF.

CDR3 nucleotides: TGCAGCGTTGTTGGGCATTACGGCTACGAGCAGTACTTC. This translates into CSVVGHYGYEQYF. The V gene is TRBV29-1, the J gene TRBJ2-7, with D hard to call. V was shortened by 4 bases and J by 3 bases, with 13 bases between the two germline ends. This CDR3 has 13 residues. Germline V gives CDR1 SQVTM, CDR2 ANQGSEA.

For the CDR3, the DNA is TGTGCCACCACCTTCCTAGCAGGGGGCTCCTACAATGAGCAGTTCTTC. Its protein product is CATTFLAGGSYNEQFF. The genes are TRBV27 and TRBJ2-1; 7 bases line up with TRBD1. This CDR3 spans 16 amino acids. V dropped 10 bases and J dropped 0; count of bases not matched to a gene: 12. Germline CDR1 reads MNHEY; CDR2 reads SMNVEV (reference sequence).

The CDR3 DNA follows: TGCGCCAGCAGCCAAGGTGCGGGAGGGGACGAGCAGTACTTC. Protein: CASSQGAGGDEQYF. This sequence joins TRBV4-1 and TRBJ2-7; 9 nucleotides match TRBD2. The germline V gene has CDR1 MGHRA and CDR2 YSYEKL. The CDR3 is 14 amino acids. V was clipped by 1 base and J by 5 bases; unmatched bases: 3.

V gene TRBV19 combines with J gene TRBJ1-2; 10 nucleotides agree with TRBD1. V trimming: 4 bases; J trimming: 2 bases; junction bases outside the gene matches: 13. The V gene's germline CDR1 is LNHDA and CDR2 SQIVND (reference sequence). The CDR3 has 18 amino acids. CDR3 loop: CASSNPPGQGFMNYGYTF. CDR3 in DNA: TGTGCCAGTAGTAACCCCCCGGGACAGGGGTTTATGAACTATGGCTACACCTTC.

The gene calls are TRBV28 and TRBJ2-7; 9 bases are shared with TRBD2. Looked up from germline, CDR1 is MDHEN and CDR2 is SYDVKM. The CDR3 is made up of 18 amino acids. After removal of 1 base from V and 2 bases from J, the junction contained 12 bases not matched to a gene. CDR3 in amino acids: CASSLSVPLAGAPYEQYF. DNA of the CDR3: TGTGCCAGCAGTTTATCCGTTCCATTAGCGGGGGCCCCCTACGAGCAGTACTTC.

The V gene is TRBV6-1, the J gene TRBJ2-1; 11 bases are shared with TRBD1. This CDR3 is built from 13 residues. The V gene end was trimmed by 6 bases and the J gene end by 8 bases; junction bases not matched to a gene: 3. Germline CDR1 MNHNS, CDR2 SASEGT. The CDR3 DNA reads TGTGCCAGCAGACCGGGACAGGGGGATGAGCAGTTCTTC. This encodes CASRPGQGDEQFF.

Only a few counts were recorded for this clone. The junction shows a germline mismatch at one end, possibly a read error. V is TRBV6-4 and J is TRBJ2-1; D may be TRBD2 (7 bases). CDR1 is MRHNA and CDR2 is SNTAGT in the germline V gene. This CDR3 contains 17 residues. The DNA for the CDR3 is TGTGCCAGCAGTTACTCTAGGGGGGGGGCGTTATACAATGAGCAGTTCTTC. Residues: CASSYSRGGALYNEQFF.

V and J are TRBV15 and TRBJ2-1; the match to TRBD2 covers 9 bases. Per the germline V gene, CDR1 is LNHNV and CDR2 is YYDKDF (reference sequence). V lost 3 bases and J lost 2; bases outside the gene matches: 8. This CDR3 has 17 amino acids. This CDR3 reads CATSRIPSGTAYNEQFF. CDR3 DNA sequence: TGTGCCACCAGCAGGATACCTAGCGGGACCGCCTACAATGAGCAGTTCTTC.

This chain links TRBV2 with TRBJ2-1; 7 nucleotides align to TRBD1. CDR3 size: 12 residues. V lost 6 bases and J lost 15; bases outside the gene matches: 11. CDR1 and CDR2 (germline): SNHLY, FYNNEI. The CDR3 bases are TGTGCCAGCAGCGAACGACAGGGTTATCCGTTCTTC. Residues: CASSERQGYPFF.

The CDR3 loop is CASSLASYGYTF. The CDR3 DNA follows: TGTGCCAGCAGCTTAGCCTCCTATGGCTACACCTTC. The chain couples TRBV7-9 to TRBJ1-2; D is unclear. V was cut by 0 bases and J by 4 bases, with 3 bases left in between. The germline V gene has CDR1 SEHNR and CDR2 FQNEAQ (reference sequence). The CDR3 runs to 12 residues.

This chain uses TRBV19 with TRBJ1-3; possibly TRBD1 for D (6 bases). Germline CDR1 and CDR2: LNHDA and SQIVND (reference sequence). CDR3 length: 14 residues. Trimming removed 7 bases from V and 0 bases from J, with 10 bases in between. The CDR3 DNA follows: TGTGCCAGTATCCCAGGGGCCTCTGGAAACACCATATATTTT. Protein sequence: CASIPGASGNTIYF.

Notes on this clone: The same CDR3 also results from other DNA sequences found in this sample. This rearrangement joins TRBV6-1 to TRBJ2-5; TRBD1 aligns across 8 bases. V shed 2 bases and J 4 bases; nucleotides not matched to a gene: 3. The CDR3 contains 14 residues. CDR1 and CDR2 (germline): MNHNS, SASEGT. The CDR3 coding sequence is TGTGCCAGCAGTGAACAGGGGGCCGGAGAGACCCAGTACTTC. Translating it yields CASSEQGAGETQYF.

The chain couples TRBV7-9 to TRBJ1-2; tentative D call: TRBD1 (5 bases). Germline values: CDR1 SEHNR, CDR2 FQNEAQ (reference sequence). V lost 4 bases and J 4 bases, leaving 19 bases between the germline ends. The CDR3 spans 16 residues. The chain's CDR3 is CASSSRTQTFIYGYTF. The CDR3 nucleotides are TGTGCCAGCAGCTCAAGGACACAGACCTTCATCTATGGCTACACCTTC.

The chain joins TRBV2 to TRBJ2-5; a weak D match, TRBD2 (6 bases). V shed 4 bases and J shed 5 bases, with 17 bases lying between them. Germline assignment: CDR1 SNHLY and CDR2 FYNNEI. The CDR3 spans 15 residues. CDR3 coding DNA: TGTGCCAGCAGTGGGGTCGCGGGATTAGGGGAGACCCAGTACTTC. Its translation is CASSGVAGLGETQYF.

In this sample, this clone turned up once. The gene calls are TRBV12-5 and TRBJ1-3; 9 positions agree with TRBD1. Germline V gene lookup returns CDR1 LGHNT and CDR2 FRNRAP. CDR3 length: 15 residues. The V gene end was trimmed by 1 base and the J gene end by 4 bases; junction bases not matched to a gene: 2. The CDR3 region is CASGLGTGDGNTIYF. The CDR3 DNA reads as TGTGCTAGTGGTTTGGGGACAGGGGACGGAAACACCATATATTTT. Full variable domain (remainder filled in from reference TRBV12-5 and TRBJ1-3): DARVTQTPRHKVTEMGQEVTMRCQPILGHNTVFWYRQTMMQGLELLAYFRNRAPLDDSGMPKDRFSAEMPDATLATLKIQPSEPRDSAVYFCASGLGTGDGNTIYFGEGSWLTVV.

V usage is TRBV6-5 and J usage is TRBJ2-2; D unresolved. Trimming took off 7 bases at V and 1 base at J, with 10 bases between the two ends. The CDR3 is 14 residues long. Germline V gene data show CDR1 as MNHEY and CDR2 as SVGAGI. CDR3 loop: CASTEAWNTGELFF. The CDR3 DNA follows: TGTGCCAGCACCGAGGCGTGGAACACCGGGGAGCTGTTTTTT.

The V call is TRBV11-2, the J call TRBJ2-1; 7 positions agree with TRBD1. Germline lookup yields CDR1 SGHAT and CDR2 FQNNGV. CDR3 length: 16 residues. Germline trimming cut 1 base from V and 8 bases from J; bases unmatched to any gene: 11. The chain's CDR3 is CASSLAGQKLGDEQFF. The CDR3 nucleotides are TGTGCCAGCAGCTTAGCGGGACAGAAGCTTGGCGATGAGCAGTTCTTC.

V and J are TRBV19 and TRBJ2-3, with 7 positions matching TRBD1. There are 15 residues in the CDR3. Per the germline V gene, CDR1 is LNHDA and CDR2 is SQIVND (reference sequence). The junction had 5 bases not matched to a gene; V was cut back by 3 bases and J by 2 bases. The CDR3 DNA reads TGTGCCAGTAGTATCCTCGGACAGGACACAGATACGCAGTATTTT. It translates to CASSILGQDTDTQYF.

The rearrangement links TRBV27 to TRBJ2-1; a possible D gene is TRBD1 (5 bases). Per germline, CDR1 MNHEY and CDR2 SMNVEV (reference sequence). V was clipped by 3 bases and J by 0 bases, with 18 bases between them. The CDR3 length is 18 residues. DNA of the CDR3: TGTGCCAGCAGTTTTAAATTCAGTTACGACAGCTCCTACAATGAGCAGTTCTTC. This codes for CASSFKFSYDSSYNEQFF.

The chain is built from TRBV6-1 and TRBJ1-1; tentatively, D is TRBD1 (5 bases). The CDR3 consists of 13 residues. The V end was cut by 6 bases, the J end by 8 bases, with 16 bases between. Per the germline V gene, CDR1 is MNHNS and CDR2 is SASEGT. CDR3 region: CASRLGQGWEAFF. The CDR3 DNA is TGTGCCAGCAGACTTGGCCAGGGATGGGAAGCTTTCTTT.

Ten or more counts support this clone. CDR3 in amino acids: CASSEAGDTGELFF. The CDR3, as DNA: TGTGCCAGCAGTGAAGCGGGAGACACCGGGGAGCTGTTTTTT. The chain has TRBV6-1 and TRBJ2-2, with D possibly TRBD2 on 5 matching bases. V dropped 0 bases and J dropped 3 bases, with 5 bases sitting between them. Germline CDR1 reads MNHNS; CDR2 reads SASEGT. This CDR3 comprises 14 residues.

As to this clone: Other DNA sequences in the sample encode the same CDR3. V and J are TRBV2 and TRBJ1-3, with a possible D match to TRBD1 (6 bases). Germline CDR1 SNHLY, CDR2 FYNNEI. V lost 5 bases and J lost 4, with 15 bases in between. The CDR3 is 15 residues long. The CDR3 region is CASSPQGPLGNTIYF. The CDR3 nucleotides are TGTGCCAGCAGTCCACAGGGACCCCTCGGAAACACCATATATTTT.

The CDR3 loop is CASSPLTGPNTEAFF. CDR3 sequence (DNA): TGTGCCAGCTCACCACTCACAGGCCCGAACACTGAAGCTTTCTTT. The chain couples TRBV18 to TRBJ1-1; D is perhaps TRBD1 (5 bases). Germline lookup yields CDR1 KGHSH and CDR2 LQKENI. Trimming removed 1 base at V and 1 base at J, with 10 bases between. The CDR3 consists of 15 residues.

This clone appeared once. The CDR3 loop is CASSQWTSGIGETQYF. CDR3 sequence (DNA): TGTGCCAGCAGCCAATGGACTAGCGGGATAGGAGAGACCCAGTACTTC. The V and J genes are TRBV11-1 and TRBJ2-5; 12 bases map to TRBD2. From germline, CDR1 is SGHAT and CDR2 FQDESV (reference sequence). The junction had 8 bases not matched to a gene; V was cut back by 5 bases and J by 4 bases. This CDR3 is built from 16 residues. The full variable domain, completed using reference TRBV11-1 and TRBJ2-5, is EAEVAQSPRYKITEKSQAVAFWCDPISGHATLYWYRQILGQGPELLVQFQDESVVDDSQLPKDRFSAERLKGVDSTLKIQPAELGDSAMYLCASSQWTSGIGETQYFGPGTRLLVL.

V is TRBV6-5 and J is TRBJ2-7, with 9 bases identical to TRBD1. The junction had 9 bases not matched to a gene; V was cut back by 6 bases and J by 3 bases. CDR3 size: 15 residues. Germline V gives CDR1 MNHEY, CDR2 SVGAGI. This chain's CDR3 is CASRDRDRAIYEQYF. The CDR3 DNA reads as TGTGCCAGCAGAGACCGGGACAGGGCTATCTACGAGCAGTACTTC.

This clone occurred once. The rearrangement links TRBV5-1 to TRBJ2-7; 10 bases agree with TRBD1. Germline lookup yields CDR1 SGHRS and CDR2 YFSETQ. This CDR3 is built from 14 residues. The V gene end was trimmed by 4 bases and the J gene end by 9 bases; junction bases not matched to a gene: 10. The CDR3 here is CASSPEGTGEVQYF. In nucleotides, the CDR3 is TGCGCCAGCAGCCCGGAAGGGACAGGGGAGGTGCAGTACTTC.

CDR3 amino acids: CASRGQVVAYGYTF. The CDR3 nucleotides read TGTGCCAGCAGGGGACAGGTTGTGGCCTATGGCTACACCTTC. This rearrangement joins TRBV6-5 to TRBJ1-2; 8 bases are shared with TRBD1. With 6 bases clipped from V and 4 bases from J, the junction kept 7 bases outside the gene matches. From germline, CDR1 is MNHEY and CDR2 SVGAGI. The CDR3 is 14 residues long.

The gene calls are TRBV27 and TRBJ2-2, with D perhaps TRBD2 (5 bases). The germline CDR1 and CDR2 sequences are MNHEY and SMNVEV (reference sequence). V was trimmed by 2 bases and J by 6 bases, leaving 13 bases between them. CDR3 size: 15 residues. For the CDR3, the DNA is TGTGCCAGCAGTTTACGCCCTAGCAAGGCCGGGGAGCTGTTTTTT. As protein: CASSLRPSKAGELFF.

The chain links TRBV11-2 to TRBJ2-7; perhaps TRBD2 as D (6 bases). The CDR3 covers 13 residues. Germline CDR1 SGHAT, CDR2 FQNNGV. V was cut by 5 bases and J by 5 bases, with 13 bases left in between. CDR3 nucleotide sequence: TGTGCCAGCAGCATCGGGACTGCGAACGAGCAGTACTTC. It translates to CASSIGTANEQYF.

The chain couples TRBV7-5 to TRBJ2-7; TRBD1 is the table's D call and was not checked against the DNA. TRBV7-5 is given as a pseudogene. The CDR3 is made up of 16 amino acids. The CDR3 DNA is TGTGCCAGAAGCTTAGACCGGACAGGAATATCCTACGAGCAGTACTTC. It encodes CARSLDRTGISYEQYF.

The gene calls are TRBV7-9 and TRBJ2-7; 7 bases are shared with TRBD2. In germline, CDR1 is SEHNR, CDR2 FQNEAQ (reference sequence). The length of the CDR3 is 15 residues. Trimming cost V 7 bases and J 0 bases; bases outside gene matches: 9. In DNA, the CDR3 is TGTGCCAGCATCCCGCTAGCGGTGAGCTCCTACGAGCAGTACTTC. Its protein is CASIPLAVSSYEQYF.